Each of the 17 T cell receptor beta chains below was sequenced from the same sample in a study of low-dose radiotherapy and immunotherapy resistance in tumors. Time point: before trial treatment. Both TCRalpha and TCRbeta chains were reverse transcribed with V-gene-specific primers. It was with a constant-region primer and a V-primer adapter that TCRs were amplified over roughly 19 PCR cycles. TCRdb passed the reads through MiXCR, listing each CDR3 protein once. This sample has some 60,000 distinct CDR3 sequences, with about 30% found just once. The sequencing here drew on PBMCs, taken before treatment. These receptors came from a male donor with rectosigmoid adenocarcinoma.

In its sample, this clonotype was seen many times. The CDR3 coding sequence is TGTGCCAGCAGTTATGGACAGGGCCACTATGGCTACACCTTC. Translated: CASSYGQGHYGYTF. This rearrangement joins TRBV6-2 or TRBV6-3 to TRBJ1-2; the match to TRBD1 covers 8 bases. V dropped 3 bases and J dropped 3; count of bases not matched to a gene: 3. This CDR3 has 14 residues. Per germline, CDR1 MNHEY and CDR2 SVGEGT.

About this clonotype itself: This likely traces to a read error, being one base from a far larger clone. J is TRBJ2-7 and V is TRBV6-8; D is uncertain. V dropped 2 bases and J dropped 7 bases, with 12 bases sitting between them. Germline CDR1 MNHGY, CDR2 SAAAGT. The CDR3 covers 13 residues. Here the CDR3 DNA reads TGTGCCAGCAGTTACAGGCAAGGCTATGAGCAGTACTTC. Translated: CASSYRQGYEQYF.

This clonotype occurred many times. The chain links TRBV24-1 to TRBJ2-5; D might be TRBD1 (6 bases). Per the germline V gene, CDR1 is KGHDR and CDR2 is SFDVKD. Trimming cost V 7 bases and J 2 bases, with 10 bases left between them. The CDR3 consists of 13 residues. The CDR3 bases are TGTGCCACCAGCCCAGGACAGCAAGAGACCCAGTACTTC. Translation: CATSPGQQETQYF.

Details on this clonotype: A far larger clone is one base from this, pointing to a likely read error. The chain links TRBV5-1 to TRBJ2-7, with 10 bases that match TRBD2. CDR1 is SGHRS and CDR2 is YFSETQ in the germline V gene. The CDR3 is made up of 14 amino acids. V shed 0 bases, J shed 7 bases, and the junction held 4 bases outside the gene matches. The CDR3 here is CASSLASGRNEQYF. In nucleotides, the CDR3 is TGCGCCAGCAGCTTGGCTAGCGGGAGAAATGAGCAGTACTTC.

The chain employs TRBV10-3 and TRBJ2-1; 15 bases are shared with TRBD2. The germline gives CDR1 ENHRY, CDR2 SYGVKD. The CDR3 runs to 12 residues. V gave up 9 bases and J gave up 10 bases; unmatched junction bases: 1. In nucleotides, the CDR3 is TGTGCCATAGGGACTAGCGGGAGGGAGCAGTTCTTC. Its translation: CAIGTSGREQFF.

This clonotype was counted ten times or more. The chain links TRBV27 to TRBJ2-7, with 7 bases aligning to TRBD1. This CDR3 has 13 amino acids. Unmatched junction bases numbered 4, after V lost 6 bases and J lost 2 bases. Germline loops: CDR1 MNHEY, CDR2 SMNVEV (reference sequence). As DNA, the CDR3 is TGTGCCAGCAGACTTACAGGGGCCTACGAGCAGTACTTC. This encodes CASRLTGAYEQYF.

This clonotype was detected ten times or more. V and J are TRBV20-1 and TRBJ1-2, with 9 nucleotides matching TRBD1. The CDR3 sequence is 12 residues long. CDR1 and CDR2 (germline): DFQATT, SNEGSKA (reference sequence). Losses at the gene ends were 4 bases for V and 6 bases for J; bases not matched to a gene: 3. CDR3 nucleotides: TGCAGTGCTACGGACAGGGGACATGGCTACACCTTC. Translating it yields CSATDRGHGYTF.

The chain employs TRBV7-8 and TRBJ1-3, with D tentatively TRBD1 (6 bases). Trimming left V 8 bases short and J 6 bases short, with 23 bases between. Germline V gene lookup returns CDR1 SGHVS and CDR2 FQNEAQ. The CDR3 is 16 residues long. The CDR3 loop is CASLPMVGRGENTIYF. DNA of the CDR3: TGTGCCAGCCTCCCCATGGTGGGCAGGGGAGAAAACACCATATATTTT.

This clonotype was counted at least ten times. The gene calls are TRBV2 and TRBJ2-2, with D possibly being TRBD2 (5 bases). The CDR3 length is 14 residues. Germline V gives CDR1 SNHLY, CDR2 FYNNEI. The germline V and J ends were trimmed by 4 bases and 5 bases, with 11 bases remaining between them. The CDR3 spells CASSGSSFTGELFF. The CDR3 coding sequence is TGTGCCAGCAGTGGTTCTAGCTTTACCGGGGAGCTGTTTTTT. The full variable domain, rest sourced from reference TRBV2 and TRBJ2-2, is EPEVTQTPSHQVTQMGQEVILRCVPISNHLYFYWYRQILGQKVEFLVSFYNNEISEKSEIFDDQFSVERPDGSNFTLKIRSTKLEDSAMYFCASSGSSFTGELFFGEGSRLTVL.

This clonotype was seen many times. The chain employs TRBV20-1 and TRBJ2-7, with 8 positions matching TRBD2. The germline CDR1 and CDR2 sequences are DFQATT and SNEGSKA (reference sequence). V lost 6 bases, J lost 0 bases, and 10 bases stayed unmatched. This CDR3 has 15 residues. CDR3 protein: CSAHRAGVSSYEQYF. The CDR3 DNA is TGCAGTGCCCATCGAGCGGGGGTTAGCTCCTACGAGCAGTACTTC.

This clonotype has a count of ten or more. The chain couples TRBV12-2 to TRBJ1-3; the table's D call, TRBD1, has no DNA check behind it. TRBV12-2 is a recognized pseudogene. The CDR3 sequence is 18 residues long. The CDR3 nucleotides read TGTGCAAGTCGCTTAGGGGGGGCTAAATCGGAATCTGGAAACACCATATATTTT. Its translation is CASRLGGAKSESGNTIYF.

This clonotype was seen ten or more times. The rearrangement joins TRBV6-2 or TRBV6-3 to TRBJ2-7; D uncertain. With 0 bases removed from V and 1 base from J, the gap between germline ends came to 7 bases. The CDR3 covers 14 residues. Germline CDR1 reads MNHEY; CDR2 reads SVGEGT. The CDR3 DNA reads TGTGCCAGCAGTTACTCAGCAGGTTCCTACGAGCAGTACTTC. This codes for CASSYSAGSYEQYF.

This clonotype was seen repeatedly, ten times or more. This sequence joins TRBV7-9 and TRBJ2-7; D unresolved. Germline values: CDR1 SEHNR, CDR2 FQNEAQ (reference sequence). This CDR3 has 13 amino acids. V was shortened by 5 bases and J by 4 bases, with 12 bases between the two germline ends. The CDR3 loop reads CASSHWAEYEQYF. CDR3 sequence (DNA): TGTGCCAGCAGCCACTGGGCGGAATACGAGCAGTACTTC. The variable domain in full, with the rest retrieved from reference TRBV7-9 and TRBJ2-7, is DTGVSQNPRHKITKRGQNVTFRCDPISEHNRLYWYRQTLGQGPEFLTYFQNEAQLEKSRLLSDRFSAERPKGSFSTLEIQRTEQGDSAMYLCASSHWAEYEQYFGPGTRLTVT.

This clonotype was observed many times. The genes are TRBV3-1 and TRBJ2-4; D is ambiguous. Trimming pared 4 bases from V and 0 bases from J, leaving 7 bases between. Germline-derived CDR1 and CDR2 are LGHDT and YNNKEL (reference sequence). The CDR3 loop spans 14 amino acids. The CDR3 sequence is CASSLAVAKNIQYF. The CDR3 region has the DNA TGTGCCAGCAGCCTGGCGGTAGCCAAAAACATTCAGTACTTC.

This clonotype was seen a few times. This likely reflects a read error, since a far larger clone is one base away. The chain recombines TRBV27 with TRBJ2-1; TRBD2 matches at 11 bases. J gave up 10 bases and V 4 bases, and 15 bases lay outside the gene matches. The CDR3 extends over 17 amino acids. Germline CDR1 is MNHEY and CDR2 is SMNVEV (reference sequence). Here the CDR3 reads CASSSWTSGPAAYEQFF. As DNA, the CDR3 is TGTGCCAGCAGTTCGTGGACTAGCGGGCCCGCCGCCTACGAGCAGTTCTTC.

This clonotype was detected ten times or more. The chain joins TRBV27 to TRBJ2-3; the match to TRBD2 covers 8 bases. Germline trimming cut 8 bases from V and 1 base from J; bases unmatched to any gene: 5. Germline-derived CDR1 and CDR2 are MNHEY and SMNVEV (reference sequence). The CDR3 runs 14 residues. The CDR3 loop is CASLQAGGTDTQYF. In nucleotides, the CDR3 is TGTGCCAGCCTCCAAGCGGGGGGCACAGATACGCAGTATTTT.

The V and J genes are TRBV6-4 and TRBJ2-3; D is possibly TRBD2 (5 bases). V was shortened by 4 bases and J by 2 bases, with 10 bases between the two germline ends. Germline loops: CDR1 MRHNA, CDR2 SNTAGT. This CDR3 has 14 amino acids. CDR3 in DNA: TGTGCCAGCAGTGCCGAGGGTTACACAGATACGCAGTATTTT. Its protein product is CASSAEGYTDTQYF.